Sequencing of this T cell receptor (beta chain) was carried out in a study of vaccination and CD4 T cells after COVID-19. On the study more broadly: Nasal swab PCR showed SARS-CoV-2 in convalescent patients, several with mild and one with severe disease.

Described treatment: roughly 11-day PBMC culture with coronavirus spike peptide pools or control peptides (ViraFEST assay). Turning to this clonotype: Its target is not known.

With the Oncomine TCR Beta short-read assay, DNA from cultured CD4+ T cells was sequenced. TCRdb ran MiXCR on the PCR reads and lists one entry per CDR3 protein. The sample holds under 20,000 distinct CDR3 sequences, more than 45% seen once. Sequences were obtained from CD4+ T cells from blood, cultured in vitro. This clonotype originated in a human donor who had recovered from COVID-19.

The CDR3 loop reads CASSSDRVDYNEQFF. In nucleotides, the CDR3 is TGTGCCAGCAGCTCCGACAGGGTGGACTACAATGAGCAGTTCTTC. J is TRBJ2-1 and V is TRBV11-3; 7 nucleotides align to TRBD1. V lost 4 bases to trimming and J lost 3 bases; unmatched junction nucleotides: 6. Germline V gene lookup returns CDR1 SGHNT and CDR2 YENEEA. CDR3 length: 15 amino acids.